The TCR beta chain described here comes from a study of cytomegalovirus exposure and HLA in healthy donors. Overall study results and limits: An analysis done earlier found most TCR beta V segments productive about 87% or about 30% of the time. A link between a missense DCLRE1C variant and TCR beta V- and J-gene trimming emerged from a later analysis. Later on, analysis showed that most CMV-associated TCR beta chains appeared to be HLA-restricted.

Primers: 60 Vbeta forward and 13 Jbeta reverse. TCRdb's table, derived via immunoSEQ multiplex PCR, lists solely in-frame clones and lacks some. The table shows tens of thousands of clones, with 78% occurring only once. Trimming at V came to 2 bases and at J to 0 bases, leaving 4 bases not matched to a gene. The CDR3 is 14 amino acids. Germline loops: CDR1 GTSNPN, CDR2 SVGIG (reference sequence). The donors gave bone marrow, and they were healthy. For this clone: Its specificity is unknown.

The V call is TRBV30, the J call TRBJ2-7; TRBD1 agrees at 7 bases. Material for sequencing was PBMCs. The receptor's source is a female donor in good health and CMV-seronegative. CDR3 protein: CAWSSAGGSYEQYF. The CDR3, as DNA: TGTGCCTGGAGTAGTGCAGGGGGCTCCTACGAGCAGTACTTC.